These 18 T cell receptor beta chains were all obtained from the same sample, sequenced in a study of CD8 T cells in ankylosing spondylitis (dated by TCRdb to the late 2010s). Library construction relied on 5' RACE. The listed sequencing device is Illumina HiSeq 2500. TCRdb reran the public reads through fastp at Q25 and MiXCR, keeping productive beta chains. Each entry is one CDR3 protein sequence, shown with its most common DNA and genes. Within this sample are about 240,000 distinct CDR3 sequences, with 8% to 9.5% of them counted one time only. About 6.5% of the sample is held by the ten biggest clonotypes. Sequencing was done on a sample of blood, either unsorted or a sorted T cell fraction (not recorded which). Receptors were obtained from a male donor with ankylosing spondylitis or in good health (not recorded which).

At least ten counts were recorded for this clonotype. V gene TRBV12-3 or TRBV12-4 combines with J gene TRBJ1-5, with D possibly matching TRBD1 (6 bases). There are 17 residues in the CDR3. Trimming removed 4 bases at V and 0 bases at J, with 16 bases between. The DNA for the CDR3 is TGTGCCAGCAGTTACTCGGGGGCAGCATATAGCAATCAGCCCCAGCATTTT. Residues: CASSYSGAAYSNQPQHF.

As for this clonotype: One base away lies a much larger clone, so this may be a sequencing read error. This sequence joins TRBV24-1 and TRBJ2-1; 7 bases are shared with TRBD1. This CDR3 comprises 15 residues. CDR1 and CDR2 from the germline V gene are KGHDR and SFDVKD. The CDR3 nucleotides read TGTGCCTCCAGTGACCAGGGACAGATCTACAATGAGCAGTTCTTC. This codes for CASSDQGQIYNEQFF.

This clonotype has a handful of counts. CDR3: CASSPPGTKNIQYF. DNA of the CDR3: TGTGCCAGCTCACCACCGGGGACCAAAAACATTCAGTACTTC. V usage is TRBV18 and J usage is TRBJ2-4; D remains ambiguous. V lost 0 bases to trimming and J lost 2 bases, with 5 bases between them. Germline V gene data show CDR1 as KGHSH and CDR2 as LQKENI. The CDR3 is 14 amino acids.

This clonotype was detected ten times or more. The J gene is TRBJ2-5, the V gene TRBV7-2, with 10 bases matching TRBD1. V was clipped by 6 bases and J by 5 bases; unmatched bases: 6. This CDR3 is 14 amino acids long. In germline, CDR1 is SGHTA, CDR2 FQGNSA. CDR3 nucleotide sequence: TGTGCCAGCAGTCGGGACAGGGGTTGGGAGACCCAGTACTTC. Translated: CASSRDRGWETQYF.

This clonotype showed up just a few times. This chain uses TRBV27 with TRBJ2-7; D is perhaps TRBD1 or TRBD2 (6 bases each). Germline V gene data show CDR1 as MNHEY and CDR2 as SMNVEV (reference sequence). V lost 8 bases to trimming and J lost 7 bases, with 18 bases between them. The CDR3 has 13 residues. The CDR3 DNA reads TGTGCCAGCCGACAAGTGGGGGGCGGGGAGCAGTACTTC. Translating it yields CASRQVGGGEQYF.

The rearrangement uses TRBV7-2 and TRBJ2-2; D remains unclear. Trimming shortened V by 3 bases and J by 7 bases, and 12 bases separated the two germline ends. CDR1 SGHTA and CDR2 FQGNSA come from the germline V gene. CDR3 length equals 14 residues. The chain's CDR3 is CASSFPRPGGELFF. As DNA, the CDR3 is TGTGCCAGCAGCTTTCCCAGGCCGGGCGGGGAGCTGTTTTTT.

This clonotype was recorded at least ten times. The chain combines TRBV20-1 with TRBJ2-1, with 7 positions matching TRBD2. This CDR3 contains 16 residues. V was pared by 3 bases and J by 0 bases, with 8 bases of the junction left unmatched. Germline loops: CDR1 DFQATT, CDR2 SNEGSKA (reference sequence). The CDR3 loop reads CSARGGVDSSYNEQFF. The CDR3 bases are TGCAGTGCTAGGGGAGGGGTTGATAGCTCCTACAATGAGCAGTTCTTC.

This clonotype occurred many times. As DNA, the CDR3 is TGTGCCAGCAGAGCGGGGGGGGGTCCCTACAATGAGCAGTTCTTC. This sequence encodes CASRAGGGPYNEQFF. V and J are TRBV27 and TRBJ2-1; 10 bases match TRBD2. The CDR3 covers 15 residues. Losses at the gene ends were 6 bases for V and 2 bases for J; bases not matched to a gene: 4. Germline assignment: CDR1 MNHEY and CDR2 SMNVEV (reference sequence).

This clonotype was detected many times. The rearrangement uses TRBV6-1 and TRBJ2-1; D is uncertain. Trimming removed 2 bases at V and 0 bases at J, with 8 bases between. Germline V gives CDR1 MNHNS, CDR2 SASEGT. This CDR3 comprises 15 residues. The CDR3 spells CASSESSHSYNEQFF. CDR3 sequence (DNA): TGTGCCAGCAGTGAAAGTAGTCACTCCTACAATGAGCAGTTCTTC.

This clonotype was detected ten times or more. The V gene is TRBV7-8, the J gene TRBJ2-3; D ambiguous. V lost 5 bases to trimming and J lost 12 bases, with 15 bases between them. The CDR3 sequence is 12 residues long. CDR1 and CDR2 from the germline V gene are SGHVS and FQNEAQ. For the CDR3, the DNA is TGTGCCAGCAGCCCACGAGAGCCCGATCAGTATTTT. Amino acid sequence: CASSPREPDQYF.

The rearrangement joins TRBV7-9 to TRBJ1-4; maybe TRBD1 (6 bases). Trimming removed 5 bases at V and 6 bases at J, with 19 bases between. CDR1 SEHNR and CDR2 FQNEAQ come from the germline V gene (reference sequence). This CDR3 has 16 residues. The CDR3 nucleotides read TGTGCCAGCAGCCTGAGGGGGGGGACCGGGGATGAAAAACTGTTTTTT. Translation: CASSLRGGTGDEKLFF.

About this clonotype: A much larger clone differs from this one at a single base, so this may be a read error. The chain links TRBV7-2 to TRBJ2-7, with D unclear. V gave up 5 bases and J gave up 7 bases, with 24 bases separating them. CDR3 length: 16 amino acids. Germline assignment: CDR1 SGHTA and CDR2 FQGNSA. As DNA, the CDR3 is TGTGCCAGCAGCGTAGGTCCGGCAGAGCTTTCTGAAGAGCAGTACTTC. Protein sequence: CASSVGPAELSEEQYF.

Many counts were recorded for this clonotype. V and J are TRBV9 and TRBJ2-5, with D maybe TRBD1 (5 bases). Per the germline V gene, CDR1 is SGDLS and CDR2 is YYNGEE. The CDR3 extends over 17 amino acids. The ends were cut back, 3 bases at V and 0 bases at J, with 18 bases in the middle. CDR3 nucleotide sequence: TGTGCCAGCAGCGCCCCAAACGGACGGACATACCAAGAGACCCAGTACTTC. This translates into CASSAPNGRTYQETQYF.

This sequence joins TRBV20-1 and TRBJ1-2, with 9 bases that match TRBD1. The germline V gene has CDR1 DFQATT and CDR2 SNEGSKA (reference sequence). This CDR3 contains 17 residues. The CDR3 bases are TGCTGGGGCCAGGCTCCGGGGACAGGGCGATCCAACTATGGCTACACCTTC. Amino acids: CWGQAPGTGRSNYGYTF.

There are many counts of this clonotype. This rearrangement joins TRBV9 to TRBJ1-1, with D possibly matching TRBD1 (6 bases). Per germline, CDR1 SGDLS and CDR2 YYNGEE. V dropped 3 bases and J dropped 6 bases, with 15 bases sitting between them. The CDR3 covers 14 residues. CDR3 sequence (DNA): TGTGCCAGCAGCGCCGGGGGGCGCAGGGCTGAAGCTTTCTTT. Translation: CASSAGGRRAEAFF.

Comment on this clonotype: A much larger clone lies one base from this, so it may be a read error. V and J are TRBV11-1 and TRBJ2-5; 9 bases match TRBD1. The better agreement between TRBJ2-1 and the DNA end casts doubt on the J call. The V gene's germline CDR1 is SGHAT and CDR2 FQDESV (reference sequence). CDR3 length: 18 residues. The CDR3 region has the DNA TGTGCCAGCAGCTTAGACTCAGACCGGGACAGGGAACGAGAGACCCAGTTCTTC. Translation: CASSLDSDRDRERETQFF.

This clonotype was counted at least ten times. The J gene is TRBJ2-7, the V gene TRBV12-3 or TRBV12-4, with 7 bases lining up with TRBD2. V dropped 3 bases and J dropped 1; count of bases not matched to a gene: 3. This CDR3 has 14 amino acids. The CDR3 reads CASSLGGRSYEQYF. The CDR3 DNA reads as TGTGCCAGCAGTTTGGGGGGGAGGTCCTACGAGCAGTACTTC.

This clonotype has at least ten counts. This sequence joins TRBV29-1 and TRBJ2-7, with 10 nucleotides matching TRBD2. Losses at the gene ends were 4 bases for V and 4 bases for J; bases not matched to a gene: 4. This CDR3 is 13 amino acids long. CDR1 is SQVTM, CDR2 ANQGSEA, per germline. The CDR3 DNA follows: TGCAGCGTTGGGACTAGCGGATCTTACGAGCAGTACTTC. Protein product: CSVGTSGSYEQYF.